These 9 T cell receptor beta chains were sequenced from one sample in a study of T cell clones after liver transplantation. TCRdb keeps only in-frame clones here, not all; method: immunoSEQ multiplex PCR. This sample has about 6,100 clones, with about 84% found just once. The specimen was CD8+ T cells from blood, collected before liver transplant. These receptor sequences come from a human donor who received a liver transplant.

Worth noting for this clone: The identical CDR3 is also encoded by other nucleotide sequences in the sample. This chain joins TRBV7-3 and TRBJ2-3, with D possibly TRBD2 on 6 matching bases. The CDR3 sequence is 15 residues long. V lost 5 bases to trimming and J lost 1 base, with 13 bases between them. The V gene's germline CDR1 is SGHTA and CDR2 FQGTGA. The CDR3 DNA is TGTGCCAGCAGCCCCGATAGCGGAGGCACAGATACGCAGTATTTT. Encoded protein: CASSPDSGGTDTQYF.

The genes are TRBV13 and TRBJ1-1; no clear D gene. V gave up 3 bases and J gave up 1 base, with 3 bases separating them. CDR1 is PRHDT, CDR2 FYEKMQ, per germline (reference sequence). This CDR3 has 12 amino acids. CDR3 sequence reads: CASSFRNTEAFF. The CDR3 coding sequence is TGTGCCAGCAGCTTCAGGAACACTGAAGCTTTCTTT.

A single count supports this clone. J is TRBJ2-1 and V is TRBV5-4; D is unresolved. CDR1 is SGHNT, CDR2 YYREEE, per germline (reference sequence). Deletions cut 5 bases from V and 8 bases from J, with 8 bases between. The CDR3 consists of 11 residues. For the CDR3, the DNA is TGTGCCAGCAGTTACCCGGATGAGCAGTTCTTC. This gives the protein CASSYPDEQFF.

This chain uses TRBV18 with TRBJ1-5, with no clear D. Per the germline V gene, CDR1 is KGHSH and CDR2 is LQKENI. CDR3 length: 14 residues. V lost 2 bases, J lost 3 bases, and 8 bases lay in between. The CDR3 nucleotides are TGTGCCAGCTCACCATCATCACACAATCAGCCCCAGCATTTT. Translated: CASSPSSHNQPQHF.

CDR3 sequence: CASSLVAGAPFYEQYF. The CDR3 region has the DNA TGTGCCAGCAGCTTAGTCGCAGGGGCGCCGTTTTACGAGCAGTACTTC. This chain uses TRBV11-2 with TRBJ2-7; the D gene is possibly TRBD1 (6 bases). Trimming removed 1 base at V and 4 bases at J, with 17 bases between. The CDR3 has 16 amino acids. Germline V gene lookup returns CDR1 SGHAT and CDR2 FQNNGV.

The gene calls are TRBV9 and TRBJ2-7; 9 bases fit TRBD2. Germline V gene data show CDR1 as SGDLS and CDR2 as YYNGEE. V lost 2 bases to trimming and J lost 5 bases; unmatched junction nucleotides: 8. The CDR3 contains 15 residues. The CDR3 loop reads CASSVVAGAQHEQYF. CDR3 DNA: TGTGCCAGCAGCGTGGTAGCGGGAGCACAGCACGAGCAGTACTTC.

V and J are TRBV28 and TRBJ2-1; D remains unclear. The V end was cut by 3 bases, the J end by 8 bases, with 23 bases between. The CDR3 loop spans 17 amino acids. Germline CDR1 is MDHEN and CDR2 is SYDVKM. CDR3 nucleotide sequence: TGTGCCAGCAGTTTGCCCACCCCTCCTCCTTCCCTCCATGAGCAGTTCTTC. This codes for CASSLPTPPPSLHEQFF.

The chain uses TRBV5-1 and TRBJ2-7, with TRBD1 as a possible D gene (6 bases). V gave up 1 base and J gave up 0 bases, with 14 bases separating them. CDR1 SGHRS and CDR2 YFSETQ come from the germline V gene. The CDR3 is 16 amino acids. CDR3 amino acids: CASSLNVWTDSYEQYF. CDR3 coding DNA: TGCGCCAGCAGCTTGAACGTATGGACAGACTCCTACGAGCAGTACTTC.

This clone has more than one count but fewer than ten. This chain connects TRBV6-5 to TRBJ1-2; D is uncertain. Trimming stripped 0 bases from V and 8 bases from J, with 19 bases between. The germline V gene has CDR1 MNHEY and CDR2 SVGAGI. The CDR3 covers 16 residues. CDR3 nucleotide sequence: TGTGCCAGCAGTTACTCGGGTGACGGGGTCCCTAGGGGCTACACCTTC. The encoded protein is CASSYSGDGVPRGYTF.